The 23 T cell receptor beta chains below all came from one sample that was sequenced in a study of identical twins. TCRdb redid the calling of the 5' RACE reads with MiXCR, one entry per CDR3 protein. The repertoire holds 500,000 to 550,000 distinct CDR3 sequences, 20% to 25% seen once, with approximately 0.49% in the top ten. The same data also went into a second study, on yellow fever vaccine responses in identical twins.

Specimen: CD4+ T cells sorted from blood. These receptors were collected from a woman under 30 in good health.

The chain couples TRBV10-3 to TRBJ2-5; D remains unclear. The V and J ends lost 10 bases and 1 base respectively, with 13 bases between them. Looked up from germline, CDR1 is ENHRY and CDR2 is SYGVKD. The CDR3 is 13 amino acids. CDR3: CATKQQIQETQYF. The DNA of the CDR3 is TGTGCCACTAAGCAGCAGATCCAAGAGACCCAGTACTTC.

This clonotype was found a few times. The chain's CDR3 is CASSELSSGRTDTQYF. The CDR3 DNA is TGCGCCAGCAGTGAGTTGTCTAGCGGGAGGACAGATACGCAGTATTTT. This sequence joins TRBV10-2 and TRBJ2-3; 11 bases map to TRBD2. This CDR3 spans 16 amino acids. The germline CDR1 and CDR2 sequences are WSHSY and SAAADI. V gave up 1 base and J gave up 3 bases; unmatched junction bases: 3.

The chain links TRBV7-8 to TRBJ2-2, with no clear D. Per the germline V gene, CDR1 is SGHVS and CDR2 is FQNEAQ. There are 13 residues in the CDR3. V was trimmed by 5 bases and J by 8 bases, leaving 12 bases between them. CDR3 in amino acids: CASSPSPTGELFF. DNA for the CDR3: TGTGCCAGCAGCCCCTCGCCGACGGGGGAGCTGTTTTTT.

This chain uses TRBV29-1 with TRBJ2-1; D is unresolved. The V gene lost 0 bases and the J gene lost 2 bases, with 11 bases spanning the gap. CDR3 size: 15 residues. Germline values: CDR1 SQVTM, CDR2 ANQGSEA. The CDR3 nucleotides are TGCAGCGTTGAAGAGATAGGGCCCCCCTACAATGAGCAGTTCTTC. This encodes CSVEEIGPPYNEQFF.

This clonotype was counted only a few times. This chain links TRBV5-6 with TRBJ1-2, with D unclear. The V gene's germline CDR1 is SGHDT and CDR2 YYEEEE. The CDR3 has 14 residues. Trimming removed 2 bases from V and 2 bases from J, with 10 bases in between. CDR3 sequence reads: CASSFSRINYGYTF. The CDR3 nucleotides read TGTGCCAGCAGCTTCAGCAGGATAAACTATGGCTACACCTTC.

This clonotype was detected only a few times. J is TRBJ1-3 and V is TRBV9, with 7 positions matching TRBD1. CDR1 is SGDLS and CDR2 is YYNGEE in the germline V gene. Trimming cost V 1 base and J 2 bases; bases outside gene matches: 3. This CDR3 region has 15 residues. This CDR3 is CASSVRDRAGNTIYF. The CDR3 DNA sequence: TGTGCCAGCAGCGTACGCGACAGGGCTGGAAACACCATATATTTT.

This clonotype has just a few counts. This chain connects TRBV3-1 to TRBJ2-7, with 10 bases identical to TRBD2. Germline V lookup: CDR1 LGHDT, CDR2 YNNKEL (reference sequence). V shed 4 bases and J 6 bases; nucleotides not matched to a gene: 6. The CDR3 runs 14 residues. The CDR3 here is CASSPARTSGEQYF. The CDR3 DNA reads TGTGCCAGCAGCCCAGCCCGGACTAGCGGCGAGCAGTACTTC.

Written as DNA, the CDR3 is TGTGCCAGCAGCCCCGGACTAGAGCAGTACTTC. It is translated as CASSPGLEQYF. This chain connects TRBV7-6 to TRBJ2-7; maybe TRBD2 (6 bases). The CDR3 is 11 residues long. V was pared by 5 bases and J by 7 bases, with 9 bases between. Germline V CDR1 and CDR2: SGHVS, FNYEAQ.

This clonotype has a handful of counts. The chain uses TRBV7-3 and TRBJ2-1; 8 bases map to TRBD2. Germline CDR1 is SGHTA and CDR2 is FQGTGA. The V segment lost 1 base and the J segment 4 bases; nucleotides outside the gene matches: 3. There are 15 residues in the CDR3. CDR3 in DNA: TGTGCCAGCAGCTTAATGTCTAGCGGGTACAATGAGCAGTTCTTC. This sequence encodes CASSLMSSGYNEQFF.

This clonotype was seen a few times. This chain uses TRBV11-3 with TRBJ2-3; 13 nucleotides line up with TRBD2. V was pared by 5 bases and J by 4 bases, with 6 bases of the junction left unmatched. In germline, CDR1 is SGHNT, CDR2 YENEEA. The CDR3 is 16 residues long. CDR3 loop: CASSPGLAGLSDTQYF. The CDR3 DNA sequence: TGTGCCAGCAGCCCGGGACTAGCGGGGCTCTCAGATACGCAGTATTTT. Looking up the rest from reference TRBV11-3 and TRBJ2-3 gives the full variable domain: EAGVVQSPRYKIIEKKQPVAFWCNPISGHNTLYWYLQNLGQGPELLIRYENEEAVDDSQLPKDRFSAERLKGVDSTLKIQPAELGDSAVYLCASSPGLAGLSDTQYFGPGTRLTVL.

The gene calls are TRBV7-9 and TRBJ2-7; 8 bases are shared with TRBD1. CDR3 length equals 15 residues. The germline V gene has CDR1 SEHNR and CDR2 FQNEAQ (reference sequence). After removal of 4 bases from V and 3 bases from J, the junction contained 8 bases not matched to a gene. The CDR3 here is CASSSTGGRVYEQYF. The CDR3 bases are TGTGCCAGCAGCTCAACAGGGGGACGTGTCTACGAGCAGTACTTC. The complete variable domain, with remaining parts taken from reference TRBV7-9 and TRBJ2-7, reads DTGVSQNPRHKITKRGQNVTFRCDPISEHNRLYWYRQTLGQGPEFLTYFQNEAQLEKSRLLSDRFSAERPKGSFSTLEIQRTEQGDSAMYLCASSSTGGRVYEQYFGPGTRLTVT.

This chain connects TRBV11-3 to TRBJ2-1; no clear D gene. This CDR3 is built from 15 residues. Germline lookup yields CDR1 SGHNT and CDR2 YENEEA. V was shortened by 8 bases and J by 1 base, with 15 bases between the two germline ends. In DNA form, the CDR3 reads TGTGCCAGCCACTTTAGTGCGGTTTCCTACAATGAGCAGTTCTTC. This encodes CASHFSAVSYNEQFF.

The genes are TRBV20-1 and TRBJ2-1; 7 positions agree with TRBD2. The V gene's germline CDR1 is DFQATT and CDR2 SNEGSKA (reference sequence). V was clipped by 6 bases and J by 6 bases; unmatched bases: 14. The CDR3 sequence is 15 residues long. Written as DNA, the CDR3 is TGCAGTGCCCCGGTCCTTGGCGGGGGAAGCAATGAGCAGTTCTTC. This encodes CSAPVLGGGSNEQFF.

A few counts support this clonotype. The rearrangement links TRBV7-6 to TRBJ2-1, with D unclear. CDR1 and CDR2 from the germline V gene are SGHVS and FNYEAQ. The V gene lost 5 bases and the J gene lost 10 bases, with 12 bases spanning the gap. CDR3 length equals 12 residues. In DNA, the CDR3 is TGTGCCAGCAGCCCCACTTTCTTAGAGCAGTTCTTC. Translated: CASSPTFLEQFF.

V gene TRBV5-1 combines with J gene TRBJ2-3; D call uncertain. Deletions cut 0 bases from V and 0 bases from J, with 8 bases between. Germline V CDR1 and CDR2: SGHRS, YFSETQ. The CDR3 contains 15 residues. In DNA, the CDR3 is TGCGCCAGCAGCTTGGACCGCTCTAGCACAGATACGCAGTATTTT. This sequence encodes CASSLDRSSTDTQYF.

This clonotype showed up just a few times. The V and J genes are TRBV27 and TRBJ2-1; D unclear. Per germline, CDR1 MNHEY and CDR2 SMNVEV (reference sequence). The CDR3 length is 13 residues. With 2 bases removed from V and 5 bases from J, the gap between germline ends came to 7 bases. The CDR3 region has the DNA TGTGCCAGCAGTTTAATTGGGCACAATGAGCAGTTCTTC. It translates to CASSLIGHNEQFF.

This clonotype is a singleton in its sample. This chain joins TRBV20-1 and TRBJ2-1; TRBD2 might be the D (6 bases). Germline V gene sequence: CDR1 DFQATT, CDR2 SNEGSKA (reference sequence). There are 14 residues in the CDR3. The germline V and J ends were trimmed by 3 bases and 4 bases, with 13 bases remaining between them. The CDR3 region is CSASKEGRYNEQFF. Here the CDR3 DNA reads TGCAGTGCTAGTAAGGAGGGGCGGTACAATGAGCAGTTCTTC.

This clonotype was counted a few times. The V call is TRBV29-1, the J call TRBJ2-1; D not resolved. Between the trimmed V and J ends, which lost 0 bases and 6 bases, there was a span of 6 bases. Germline lookup yields CDR1 SQVTM and CDR2 ANQGSEA. The CDR3 covers 12 residues. CDR3 sequence reads: CSVEESSNEQFF. As DNA, the CDR3 is TGCAGCGTTGAAGAGTCTAGCAATGAGCAGTTCTTC.

The CDR3 reads CASSYKDGGSYEQYF. The CDR3 bases are TGTGCCAGCAGTTACAAAGACGGGGGATCCTACGAGCAGTACTTC. J is TRBJ2-7 and V is TRBV6-5; tentative D call: TRBD2 (6 bases). This CDR3 spans 15 amino acids. Germline V gene sequence: CDR1 MNHEY, CDR2 SVGAGI. Trimming removed 2 bases at V and 1 base at J, with 12 bases between.

The chain joins TRBV2 to TRBJ2-7; D perhaps matches TRBD1 (5 bases). CDR1 and CDR2 from the germline V gene are SNHLY and FYNNEI. Trimming took off 10 bases at V and 0 bases at J, with 13 bases between the two ends. CDR3 size: 13 residues. In DNA form, the CDR3 reads TGTGCCAAGACACAGGTTTCCTCCTACGAGCAGTACTTC. It specifies CAKTQVSSYEQYF. The full variable domain, completed using reference TRBV2 and TRBJ2-7, is EPEVTQTPSHQVTQMGQEVILRCVPISNHLYFYWYRQILGQKVEFLVSFYNNEISEKSEIFDDQFSVERPDGSNFTLKIRSTKLEDSAMYFCAKTQVSSYEQYFGPGTRLTVT.

The sample holds many counts of this clonotype. This chain uses TRBV11-3 with TRBJ1-1; TRBD1 matches at 8 bases. This CDR3 comprises 14 residues. The germline gives CDR1 SGHNT, CDR2 YENEEA. With 5 bases clipped from V and 6 bases from J, the junction kept 8 bases outside the gene matches. CDR3 loop: CASSIRQGSAEAFF. CDR3 coding DNA: TGTGCCAGCAGCATCCGACAGGGGAGTGCTGAAGCTTTCTTT.

This clonotype was counted only a few times. V is TRBV7-8 and J is TRBJ2-1, with 7 bases identical to TRBD2. V dropped 2 bases and J dropped 7; count of bases not matched to a gene: 5. Germline V CDR1 and CDR2: SGHVS, FQNEAQ. This CDR3 is 14 amino acids long. The CDR3 DNA reads as TGTGCCAGCAGCTTAAGGTCTAGCGGTAATGAGCAGTTCTTC. It codes for CASSLRSSGNEQFF.

The V gene is TRBV20-1, the J gene TRBJ2-1; TRBD2 is a possible D gene (6 bases). Looked up from germline, CDR1 is DFQATT and CDR2 is SNEGSKA (reference sequence). V lost 3 bases to trimming and J lost 8 bases, with 17 bases between them. The CDR3 contains 14 residues. CDR3: CSARRGGSAHEQFF. CDR3 DNA sequence: TGCAGTGCTAGGAGGGGAGGCTCGGCTCATGAGCAGTTCTTC.